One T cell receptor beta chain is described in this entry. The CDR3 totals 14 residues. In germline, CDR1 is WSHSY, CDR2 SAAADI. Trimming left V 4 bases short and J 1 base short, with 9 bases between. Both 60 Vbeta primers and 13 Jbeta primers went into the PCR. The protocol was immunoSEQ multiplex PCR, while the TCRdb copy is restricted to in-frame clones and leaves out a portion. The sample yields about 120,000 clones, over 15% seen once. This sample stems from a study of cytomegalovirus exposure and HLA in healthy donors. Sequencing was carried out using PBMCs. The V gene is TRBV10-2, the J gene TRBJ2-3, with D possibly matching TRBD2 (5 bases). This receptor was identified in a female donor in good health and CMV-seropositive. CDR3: CASSVSGRTDTQYF. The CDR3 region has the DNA TGCGCCAGCAGTGTGAGCGGTCGCACAGATACGCAGTATTTT.